This T cell receptor (beta chain) was documented in a study of regulatory T cells in long-lasting Graves disease. Time point indicated: persistent/refractory GD, antithyroid drugs over 5 years with positive TRAb. Extracted RNA from PBMCs served as the source of the TCR library. Construction of the TCR beta libraries employed iRepertoire HTBI primers in conjunction with Arm-PCR of CDR3 regions. TCRdb passed the multiplex PCR reads through MiXCR, listing each CDR3 protein once. The table shows hundreds of thousands of distinct CDR3 sequences, with about 20% occurring only once. CDR1 and CDR2 from the germline V gene are DFQATT and SNEGSKA (reference sequence). This CDR3 comprises 17 residues. Trimming took 3 bases from V and 10 from J; bases not matched to a gene: 17. In this sample, this clonotype turned up a few times.

Sequenced here: peripheral blood mononuclear cells (PBMCs), sampled when the disease was refractory, from a patient treated with antithyroid drugs. The V gene is TRBV20-1, the J gene TRBJ1-6; the match to TRBD1 covers 8 bases. The clonotype originates from a female donor with Graves disease. CDR3 sequence (DNA): TGCAGTGCTAGTGATGATATGGGTACAGGGGGAGTATCACCCCTCCACTTT. Translating it yields CSASDDMGTGGVSPLHF.